This T cell receptor (beta chain) is from a study of T cells in Graves' hyperthyroidism and ophthalmopathy. Turning to the study itself: Peripheral blood was acquired at first diagnosis, ahead of any therapy whatsoever.

This clonotype was picked up many times. There were TCR beta CDR3 regions amplified from RNA transcripts. The HTBI primer set was used in a first-round RT-PCR of the TCR CDR3. Each CDR3 protein gets one entry after TCRdb re-called the multiplex PCR reads with MiXCR. The data hold over 120,000 distinct CDR3 sequences, with around 20% observed a single time. CDR1 MDHEN and CDR2 SYDVKM come from the germline V gene. The CDR3 contains 15 residues. The germline V and J ends were trimmed by 6 bases and 2 bases, with 15 bases remaining between them. Any patient presenting with uncontrolled infection, other autoimmune disease, pregnancy or lactation was left out. Diagnostic decisions used clinical symptoms, serum thyroxine and TRAb, thyroid ultrasound and orbital computed tomography. At first hyperthyroidism diagnosis, before any ophthalmopathy symptoms, the blood sample was collected.

The clonotype originates from a woman aged 45-65 years with Graves' hyperthyroidism that later progressed to Graves' ophthalmopathy. Sequencing used blood. The chain employs TRBV28 and TRBJ2-3; the D call may be TRBD1 or TRBD2 (6 bases each). The CDR3 DNA sequence: TGTGCCAGCAGCCTAGGCGGGGACATCACAGATACGCAGTATTTT. This encodes CASSLGGDITDTQYF.